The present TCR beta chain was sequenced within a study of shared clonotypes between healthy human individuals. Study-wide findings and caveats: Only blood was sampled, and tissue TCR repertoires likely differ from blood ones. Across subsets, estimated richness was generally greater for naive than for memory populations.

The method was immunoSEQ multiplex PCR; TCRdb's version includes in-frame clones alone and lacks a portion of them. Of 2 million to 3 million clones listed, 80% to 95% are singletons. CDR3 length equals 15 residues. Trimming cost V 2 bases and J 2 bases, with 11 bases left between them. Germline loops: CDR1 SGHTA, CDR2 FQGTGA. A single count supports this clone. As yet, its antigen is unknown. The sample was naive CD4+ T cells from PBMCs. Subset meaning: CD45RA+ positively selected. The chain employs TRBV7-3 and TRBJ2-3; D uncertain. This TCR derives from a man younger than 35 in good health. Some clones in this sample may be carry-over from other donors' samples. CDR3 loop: CASSLLPPPTDTQYF. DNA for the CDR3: TGTGCCAGCAGCTTACTACCCCCACCCACAGATACGCAGTATTTT.